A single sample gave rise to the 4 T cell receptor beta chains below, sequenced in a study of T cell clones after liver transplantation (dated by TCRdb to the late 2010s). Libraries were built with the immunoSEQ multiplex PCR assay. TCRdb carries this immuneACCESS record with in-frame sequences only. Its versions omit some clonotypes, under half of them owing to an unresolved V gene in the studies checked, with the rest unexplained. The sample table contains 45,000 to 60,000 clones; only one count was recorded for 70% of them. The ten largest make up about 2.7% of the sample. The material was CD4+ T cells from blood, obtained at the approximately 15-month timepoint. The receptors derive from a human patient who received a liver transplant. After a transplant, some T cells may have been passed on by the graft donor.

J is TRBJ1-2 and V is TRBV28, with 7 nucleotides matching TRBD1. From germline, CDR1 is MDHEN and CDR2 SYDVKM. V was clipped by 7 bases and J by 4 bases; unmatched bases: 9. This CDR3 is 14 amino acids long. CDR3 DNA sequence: TGTGCCAGCATCCCCTCACGACAGGGCTATGGCTACACCTTC. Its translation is CASIPSRQGYGYTF.

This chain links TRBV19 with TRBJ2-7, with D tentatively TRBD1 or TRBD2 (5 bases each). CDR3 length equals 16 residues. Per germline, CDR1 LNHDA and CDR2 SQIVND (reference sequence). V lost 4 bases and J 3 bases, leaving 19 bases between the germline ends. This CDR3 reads CASSTLYSGGFYEQYF. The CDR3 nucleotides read TGTGCCAGTAGTACCCTCTACAGTGGGGGTTTCTACGAGCAGTACTTC.

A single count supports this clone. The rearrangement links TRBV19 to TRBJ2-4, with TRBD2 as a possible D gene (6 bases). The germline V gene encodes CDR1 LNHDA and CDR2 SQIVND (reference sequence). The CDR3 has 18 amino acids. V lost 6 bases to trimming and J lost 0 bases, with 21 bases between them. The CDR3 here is CASSRGQGLTLAKNIQYF. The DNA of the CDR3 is TGTGCCAGTAGCCGGGGCCAGGGACTGACCCTAGCCAAAAACATTCAGTACTTC.

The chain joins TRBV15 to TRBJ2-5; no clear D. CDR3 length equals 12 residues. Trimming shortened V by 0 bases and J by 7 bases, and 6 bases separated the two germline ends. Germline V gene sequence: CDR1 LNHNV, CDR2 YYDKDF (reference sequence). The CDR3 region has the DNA TGTGCCACCAGCAGAGATAAAGGGACCCAGTACTTC. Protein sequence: CATSRDKGTQYF.